The present T cell receptor (beta chain) was sequenced within a study of T cell responses to AZD1222 COVID-19 vaccine (dated by TCRdb to the early 2020s). In terms of the full investigation: A total of approximately 240 trial participants underwent TCR sequencing, of whom under 220 had received two doses of AZD1222 and roughly 26 had received two doses of the MenACWY control vaccine. Trial participants were enrolled by age into 18-55, 56-69 and 70-plus year subgroups, with approximately 150, 28 and 58 TCR-sequenced participants respectively.

Trimming at the junction amounts to 0 bases on V and 3 bases on J, and the germline ends lie 6 bases apart. The CDR3 has 13 amino acids, counting the end cysteine and phenylalanine. Left in the record is the CDR3 DNA by itself, 39 bases read in frame from the first base. In the germline V gene (reference sequence), CDR1 corresponds to SGHNT and CDR2 to YYREEE. Of note for this clone: The target of this receptor is not known. Within one base of it there is no much larger clone, and no base qualities were kept.

The CDR3 regions of human TCRbeta chains were analyzed by immunosequencing. The study's processing was this. TCRs in the repertoires were matched against a reference library of SARS-CoV-2-specific TCRs that had been generated with the MIRA antigen-specificity platform. Breadth meant the fraction of unique TCRs that were SARS-CoV-2-associated, whereas depth meant the fraction of total T cells that were SARS-CoV-2-associated. Using the MIRA data, each spike-specific TCR was mapped to the spike region that the TCR reacts to and placed in a CD4 or CD8 class. Log10-transformed breadth and depth values were compared by one-way ANOVA with Sidak's multiple comparisons tests. This immuneACCESS table, as held by TCRdb, lists in-frame sequences with V and J called but not all clones. Of the missing ones, under half trace to an unresolved V gene in checked studies; the others have no known cause. V and J calls and clone size come straight from that table; D and trimming were deduced from the DNA. The table for this sample lists 150,000 to 180,000 clones; approximately 91% of them were counted only once. Roughly 6.9% of the sample rests with the top ten.

Interpreted using the paper, the time point label stands for: sample from adult after SARS-CoV-2 infection, after symptom onset. A couple of convalescent COVID-19 patients, sampled after symptom onset from adults with prior SARS-CoV-2 infection, were also TCR-sequenced for comparison. Study-wide conclusions, independent of this receptor: CD4 TCRs associated with the vaccine covered the entire spike protein, and the dominant responses were in regions 160-218 and 743-854. Conclusions about previously exposed vaccinees were limited because only six AZD1222 recipients were SARS-CoV-2 seropositive at baseline. A significant rise in spike-specific TCR breadth and depth was observed after two AZD1222 doses relative to day 0 and relative to MenACWY recipients. Most participants were white British and females outnumbered males, and the authors suggested that clonal diversity may have been underestimated. Because no samples from the day 14 peak response were available, repertoires could be characterized only after the peak T cell response. The 56-69-year group was small, and its depth increase did not reach significance, likely because of low power. Nearly half of unique spike-specific TCRs reportedly recognized epitopes outside regions mutated in the B.1.351 and B.1.1.7 variants.

Here the chain combines TRBV5-4 and TRBJ1-1; no confident D gene assignment can be made. The sequences come from peripheral blood, collected after recovery from COVID-19. This sequence was found in an adult who had recovered from COVID-19. The DNA sequence is given as TGTGCCAGCAGCTTGGACCCCCACACTGAAGCTTTCTTT. The translation is CASSLDPHTEAFF.